The present T cell receptor beta chain was sequenced within a study of early T cells in non-severe SARS-CoV-2 infection. Findings and limits, study-wide: A preference for anti-spike CD8 responses marked VDJdb matching, which missed private and CD4 specificities.

Each single cDNA molecule received a unique molecular identifier. One entry per CDR3 protein results from TCRdb running MiXCR on the 5' RACE reads. Of 60,000 to 65,000 distinct CDR3 sequences listed, less than 10% are singletons. Germline assignment: CDR1 SGHVS and CDR2 FNYEAQ. V lost 1 base to trimming and J lost 0 bases; unmatched junction nucleotides: 8. The CDR3 sequence is 19 residues long. This clonotype showed up just a few times. Its specificity is not known. This clonotype originated in an adult who was a healthcare worker with PCR-confirmed SARS-CoV-2 infection or an uninfected control (not recorded which). J is TRBJ2-1 and V is TRBV7-6, with 11 positions matching TRBD2. Sequenced: whole blood. CDR3 nucleotide sequence: TGTGCCAGCAGCTTAGTGCATACTAGCGGGGGTAGCTCCTACAATGAGCAGTTCTTC. Protein sequence: CASSLVHTSGGSSYNEQFF.